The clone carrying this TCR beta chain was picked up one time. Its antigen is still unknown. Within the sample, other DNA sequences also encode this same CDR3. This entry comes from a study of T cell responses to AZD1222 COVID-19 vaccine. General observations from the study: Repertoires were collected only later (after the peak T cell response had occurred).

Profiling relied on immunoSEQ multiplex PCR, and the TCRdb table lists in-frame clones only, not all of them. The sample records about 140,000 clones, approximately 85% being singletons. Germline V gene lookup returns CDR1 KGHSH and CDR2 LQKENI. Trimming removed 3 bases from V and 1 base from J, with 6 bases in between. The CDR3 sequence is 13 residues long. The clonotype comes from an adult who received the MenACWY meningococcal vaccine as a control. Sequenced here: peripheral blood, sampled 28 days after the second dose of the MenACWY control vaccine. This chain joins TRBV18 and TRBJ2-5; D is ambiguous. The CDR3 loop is CASSPGGQETQYF. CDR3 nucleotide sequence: TGTGCCAGCTCACCGGGCGGCCAAGAGACCCAGTACTTC.